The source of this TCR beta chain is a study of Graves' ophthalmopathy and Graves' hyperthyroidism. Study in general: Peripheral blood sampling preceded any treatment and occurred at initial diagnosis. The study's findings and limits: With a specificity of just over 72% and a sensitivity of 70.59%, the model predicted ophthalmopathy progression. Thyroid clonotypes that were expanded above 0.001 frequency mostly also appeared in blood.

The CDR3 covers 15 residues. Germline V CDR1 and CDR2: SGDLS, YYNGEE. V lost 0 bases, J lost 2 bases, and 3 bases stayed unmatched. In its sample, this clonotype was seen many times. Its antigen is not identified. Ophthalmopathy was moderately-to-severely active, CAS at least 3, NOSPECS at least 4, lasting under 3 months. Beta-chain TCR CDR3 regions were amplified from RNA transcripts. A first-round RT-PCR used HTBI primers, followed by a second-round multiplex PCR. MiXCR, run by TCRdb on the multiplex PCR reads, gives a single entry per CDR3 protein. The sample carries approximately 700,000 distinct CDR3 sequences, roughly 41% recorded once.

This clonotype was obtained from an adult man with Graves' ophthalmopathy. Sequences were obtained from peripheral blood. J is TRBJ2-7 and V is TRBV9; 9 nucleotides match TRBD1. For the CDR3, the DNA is TGTGCCAGCAGCGTAGGAGGGGACAGGGCCTACGAGCAGTACTTC. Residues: CASSVGGDRAYEQYF.